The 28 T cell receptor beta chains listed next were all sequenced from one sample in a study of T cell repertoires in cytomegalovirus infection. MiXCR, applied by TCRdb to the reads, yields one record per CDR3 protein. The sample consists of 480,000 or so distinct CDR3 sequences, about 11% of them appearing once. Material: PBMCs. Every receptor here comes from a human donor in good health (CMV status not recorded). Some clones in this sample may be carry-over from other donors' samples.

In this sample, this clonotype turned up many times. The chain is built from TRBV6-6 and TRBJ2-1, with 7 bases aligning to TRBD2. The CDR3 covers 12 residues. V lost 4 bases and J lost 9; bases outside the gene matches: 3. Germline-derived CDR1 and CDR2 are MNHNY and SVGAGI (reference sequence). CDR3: CASSLGRGEQFF. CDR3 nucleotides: TGTGCCAGCAGTTTAGGGAGGGGTGAGCAGTTCTTC.

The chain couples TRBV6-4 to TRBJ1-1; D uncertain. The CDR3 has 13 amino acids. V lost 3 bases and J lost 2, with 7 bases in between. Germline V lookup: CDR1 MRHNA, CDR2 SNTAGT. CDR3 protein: CASSETINTEAFF. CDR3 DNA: TGTGCCAGCAGTGAGACAATCAACACTGAAGCTTTCTTT.

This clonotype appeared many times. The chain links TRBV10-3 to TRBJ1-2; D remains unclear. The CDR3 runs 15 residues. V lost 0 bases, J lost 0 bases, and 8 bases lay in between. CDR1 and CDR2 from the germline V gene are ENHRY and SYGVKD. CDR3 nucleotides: TGTGCCATCAGTGAGTCTGGGAATCCTAACTATGGCTACACCTTC. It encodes CAISESGNPNYGYTF.

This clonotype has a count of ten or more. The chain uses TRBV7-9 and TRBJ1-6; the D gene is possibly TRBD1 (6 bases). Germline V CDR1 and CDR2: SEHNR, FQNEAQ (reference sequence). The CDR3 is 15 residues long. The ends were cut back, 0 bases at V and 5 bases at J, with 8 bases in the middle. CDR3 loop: CASSLAGGDNSPLHF. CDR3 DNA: TGTGCCAGCAGCTTAGCAGGGGGTGATAATTCACCCCTCCACTTT.

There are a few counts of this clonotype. The CDR3 DNA is TGTGCCAGCAGTACCCTCGGACAGCACCTCTCCTACAATGAGCAGTTCTTC. Its translation is CASSTLGQHLSYNEQFF. The rearrangement joins TRBV27 to TRBJ2-1, with D maybe TRBD1 (6 bases). Germline loops: CDR1 MNHEY, CDR2 SMNVEV (reference sequence). Deletions cut 5 bases from V and 0 bases from J, with 17 bases between. The CDR3 length is 17 residues.

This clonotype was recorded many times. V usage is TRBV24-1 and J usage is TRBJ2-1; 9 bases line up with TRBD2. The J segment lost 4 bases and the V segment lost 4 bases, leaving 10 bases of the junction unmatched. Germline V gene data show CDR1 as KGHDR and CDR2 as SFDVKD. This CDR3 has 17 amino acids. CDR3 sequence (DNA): TGTGCCACCAGTGACCCTATAGCGGGAGTATTATACAATGAGCAGTTCTTC. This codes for CATSDPIAGVLYNEQFF.

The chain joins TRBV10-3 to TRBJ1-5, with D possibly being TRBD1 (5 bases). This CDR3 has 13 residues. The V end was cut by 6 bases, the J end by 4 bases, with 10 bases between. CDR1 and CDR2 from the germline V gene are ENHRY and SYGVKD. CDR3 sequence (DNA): TGTGCCATCAGCCCGACAGATAATCAGCCCCAGCATTTT. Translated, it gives CAISPTDNQPQHF.

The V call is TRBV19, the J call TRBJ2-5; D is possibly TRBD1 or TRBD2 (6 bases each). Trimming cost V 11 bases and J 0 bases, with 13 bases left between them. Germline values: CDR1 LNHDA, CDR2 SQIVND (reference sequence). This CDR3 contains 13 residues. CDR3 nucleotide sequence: TGTGCCGTAGGGGGGCCGTACCAAGAGACCCAGTACTTC. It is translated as CAVGGPYQETQYF. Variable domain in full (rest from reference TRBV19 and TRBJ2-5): DGGITQSPKYLFRKEGQNVTLSCEQNLNHDAMYWYRQDPGQGLRLIYYSQIVNDFQKGDIAEGYSVSREKKESFPLTVTSAQKNPTAFYLCAVGGPYQETQYFGPGTRLLVL.

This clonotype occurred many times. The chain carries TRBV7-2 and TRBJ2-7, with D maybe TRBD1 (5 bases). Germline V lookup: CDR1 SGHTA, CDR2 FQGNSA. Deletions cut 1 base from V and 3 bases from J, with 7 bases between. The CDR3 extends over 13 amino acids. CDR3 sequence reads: CASSLVDNYEQYF. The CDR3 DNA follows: TGTGCCAGCAGCTTAGTGGACAACTACGAGCAGTACTTC.

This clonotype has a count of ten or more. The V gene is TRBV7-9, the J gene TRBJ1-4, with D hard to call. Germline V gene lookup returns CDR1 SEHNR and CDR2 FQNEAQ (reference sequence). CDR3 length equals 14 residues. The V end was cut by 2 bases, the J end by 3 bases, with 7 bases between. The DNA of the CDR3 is TGTGCCAGCAGCTTAAGGGAATCTAATGAAAAACTGTTTTTT. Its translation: CASSLRESNEKLFF.

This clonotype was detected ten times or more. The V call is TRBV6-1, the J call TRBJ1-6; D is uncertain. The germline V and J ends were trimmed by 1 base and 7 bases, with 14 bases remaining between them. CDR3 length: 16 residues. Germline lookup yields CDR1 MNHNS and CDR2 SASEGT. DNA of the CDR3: TGTGCCAGCAGTGAAGTCCAGGCCCGACGGAATTCACCCCTCCACTTT. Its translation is CASSEVQARRNSPLHF.

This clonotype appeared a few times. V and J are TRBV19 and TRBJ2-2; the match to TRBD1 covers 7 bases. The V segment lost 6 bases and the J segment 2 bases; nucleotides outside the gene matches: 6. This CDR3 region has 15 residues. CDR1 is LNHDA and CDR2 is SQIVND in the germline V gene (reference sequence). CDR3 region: CASRTGTVNTGELFF. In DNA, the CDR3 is TGTGCCAGTAGAACCGGGACAGTTAACACCGGGGAGCTGTTTTTT.

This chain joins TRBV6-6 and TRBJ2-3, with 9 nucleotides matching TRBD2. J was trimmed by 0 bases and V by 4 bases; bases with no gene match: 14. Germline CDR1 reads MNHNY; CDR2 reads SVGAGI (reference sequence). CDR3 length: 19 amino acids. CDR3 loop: CASSSTPGLALTSTDTQYF. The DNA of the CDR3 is TGTGCCAGCAGTTCTACCCCCGGACTAGCGCTTACTAGCACAGATACGCAGTATTTT.

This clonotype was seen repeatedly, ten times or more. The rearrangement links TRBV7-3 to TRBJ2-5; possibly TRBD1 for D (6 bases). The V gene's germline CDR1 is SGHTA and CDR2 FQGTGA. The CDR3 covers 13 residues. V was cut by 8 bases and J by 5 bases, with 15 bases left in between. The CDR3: CASGHRDSETQYF. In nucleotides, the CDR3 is TGTGCCAGCGGGCACAGGGATTCGGAGACCCAGTACTTC.

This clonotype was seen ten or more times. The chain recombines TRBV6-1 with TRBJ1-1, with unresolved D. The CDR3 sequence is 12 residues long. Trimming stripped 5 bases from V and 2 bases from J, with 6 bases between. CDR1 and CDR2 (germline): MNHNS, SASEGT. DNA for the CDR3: TGTGCCAGCAGTCGGGTTAACACTGAAGCTTTCTTT. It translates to CASSRVNTEAFF.

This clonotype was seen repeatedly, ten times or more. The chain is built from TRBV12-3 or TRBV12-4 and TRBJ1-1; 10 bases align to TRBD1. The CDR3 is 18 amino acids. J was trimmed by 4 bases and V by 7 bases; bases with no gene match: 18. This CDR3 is CASTPGTGVRFMGTEAFF. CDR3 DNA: TGTGCCAGCACTCCAGGGACAGGGGTTCGGTTTATGGGCACTGAAGCTTTCTTT.

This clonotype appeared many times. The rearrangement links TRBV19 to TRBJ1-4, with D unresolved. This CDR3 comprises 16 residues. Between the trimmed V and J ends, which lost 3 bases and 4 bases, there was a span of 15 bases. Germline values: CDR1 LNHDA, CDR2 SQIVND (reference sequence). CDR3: CASSIGHPTGNEKLFF. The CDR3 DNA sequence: TGTGCCAGTAGTATCGGCCATCCAACGGGTAATGAAAAACTGTTTTTT.

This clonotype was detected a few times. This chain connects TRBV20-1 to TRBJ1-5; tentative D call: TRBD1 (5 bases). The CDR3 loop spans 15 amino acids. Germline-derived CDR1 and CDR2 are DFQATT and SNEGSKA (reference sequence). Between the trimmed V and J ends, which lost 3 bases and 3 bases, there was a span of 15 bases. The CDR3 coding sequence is TGCAGTGCTAGGGAGCATCGACAGATCAATCAGCCCCAGCATTTT. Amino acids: CSAREHRQINQPQHF.

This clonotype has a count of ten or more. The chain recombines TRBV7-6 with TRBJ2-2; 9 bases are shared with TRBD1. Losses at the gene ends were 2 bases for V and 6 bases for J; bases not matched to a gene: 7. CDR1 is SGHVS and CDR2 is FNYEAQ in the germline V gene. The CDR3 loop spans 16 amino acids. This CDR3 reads CASSLPGQGVSGELFF. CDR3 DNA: TGTGCCAGCAGCTTACCGGGACAGGGAGTATCCGGGGAGCTGTTTTTT.

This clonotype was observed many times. The DNA for the CDR3 is TGTGCCAGCAGCTTCGACCACCGGGACAGGGGTCGTGAGACCCAGTACTTC. It yields the protein CASSFDHRDRGRETQYF. The rearrangement links TRBV5-8 to TRBJ2-5, with 10 positions matching TRBD1. Germline CDR1 and CDR2: SGHTS and YDEGEE. The CDR3 spans 17 residues. V trimming: 2 bases; J trimming: 5 bases; junction bases outside the gene matches: 12.

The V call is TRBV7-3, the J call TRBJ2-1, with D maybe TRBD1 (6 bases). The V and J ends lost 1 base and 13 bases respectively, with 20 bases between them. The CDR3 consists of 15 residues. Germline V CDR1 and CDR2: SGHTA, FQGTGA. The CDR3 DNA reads TGTGCCAGCAGCTTAATGGAACAGGGTTTTGGTGAACAGTTCTTC. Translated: CASSLMEQGFGEQFF.

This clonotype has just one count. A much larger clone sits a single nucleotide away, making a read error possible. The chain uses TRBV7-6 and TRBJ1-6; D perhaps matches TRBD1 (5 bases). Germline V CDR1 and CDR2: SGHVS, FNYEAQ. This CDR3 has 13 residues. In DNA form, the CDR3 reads TGTGACAGCAGCTTACAGGTTAATTCACCCCTCCACTTT. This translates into CDSSLQVNSPLHF. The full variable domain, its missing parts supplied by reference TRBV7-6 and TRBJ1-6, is GAGVSQSPRYKVTKRGQDVALRCDPISGHVSLYWYRQALGQGPEFLTYFNYEAQQDKSGLPNDRFSAERPEGSISTLTIQRTEQRDSAMYRCDSSLQVNSPLHFGNGTRLTVT.

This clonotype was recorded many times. The chain's CDR3 is CASSLGRTKGYTF. CDR3 in DNA: TGTGCCAGCAGCTTAGGTCGGACCAAGGGCTACACCTTC. The J gene is TRBJ1-2, the V gene TRBV7-2; D not resolved. CDR3 length: 13 amino acids. V shed 1 base and J shed 8 bases, with 11 bases lying between them. Germline assignment: CDR1 SGHTA and CDR2 FQGNSA.

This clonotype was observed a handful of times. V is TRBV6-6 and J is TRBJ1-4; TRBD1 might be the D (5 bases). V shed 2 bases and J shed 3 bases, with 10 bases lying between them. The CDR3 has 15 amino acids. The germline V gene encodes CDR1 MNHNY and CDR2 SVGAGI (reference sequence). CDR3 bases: TGTGCCAGCAGTTACAGGAGGGGTGCTAATGAAAAACTGTTTTTT. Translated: CASSYRRGANEKLFF.

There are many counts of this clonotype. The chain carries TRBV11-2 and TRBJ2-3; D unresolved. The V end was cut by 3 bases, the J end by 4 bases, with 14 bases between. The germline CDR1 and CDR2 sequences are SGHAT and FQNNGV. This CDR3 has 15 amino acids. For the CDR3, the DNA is TGTGCCAGCAGCTTTAGTTGGGGTGAAGCAGATACGCAGTATTTT. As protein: CASSFSWGEADTQYF.

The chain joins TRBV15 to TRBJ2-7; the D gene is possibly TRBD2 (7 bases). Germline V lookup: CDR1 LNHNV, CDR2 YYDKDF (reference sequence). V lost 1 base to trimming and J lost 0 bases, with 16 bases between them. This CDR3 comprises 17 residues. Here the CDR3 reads CATSRGLEGGPSYEQYF. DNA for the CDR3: TGTGCCACCAGCAGAGGCCTTGAGGGGGGGCCCTCCTACGAGCAGTACTTC.

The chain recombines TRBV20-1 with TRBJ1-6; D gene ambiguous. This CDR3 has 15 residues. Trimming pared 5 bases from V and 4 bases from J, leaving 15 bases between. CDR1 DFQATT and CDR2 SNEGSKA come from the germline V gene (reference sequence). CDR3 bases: TGCAGTGCTTTAGAGGCACCGTTTTATAATTCACCCCTCCACTTT. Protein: CSALEAPFYNSPLHF.

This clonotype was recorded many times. CDR3 in DNA: TGTGCCAGCAGCCACCCAGGGTCGGGTGAAAAACTGTTTTTT. Translated, it gives CASSHPGSGEKLFF. The genes are TRBV4-2 and TRBJ1-4; D possibly corresponds to TRBD1 (5 bases). The V gene's germline CDR1 is LGHNA and CDR2 YNFKEQ. Trimming shortened V by 3 bases and J by 7 bases, and 12 bases separated the two germline ends. This CDR3 is built from 14 residues.